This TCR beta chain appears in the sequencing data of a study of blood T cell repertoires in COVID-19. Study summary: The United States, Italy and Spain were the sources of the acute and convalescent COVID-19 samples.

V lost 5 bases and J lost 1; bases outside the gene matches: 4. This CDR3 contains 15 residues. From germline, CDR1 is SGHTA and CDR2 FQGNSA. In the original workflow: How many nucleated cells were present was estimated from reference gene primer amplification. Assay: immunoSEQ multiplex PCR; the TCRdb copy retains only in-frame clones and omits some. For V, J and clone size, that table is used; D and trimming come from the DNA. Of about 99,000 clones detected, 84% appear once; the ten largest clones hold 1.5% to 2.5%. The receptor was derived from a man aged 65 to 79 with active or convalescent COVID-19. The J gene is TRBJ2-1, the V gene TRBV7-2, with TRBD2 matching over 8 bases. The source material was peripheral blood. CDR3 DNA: TGTGCCAGCAGCCCCGGGACTAGATCCTACAATGAGCAGTTCTTC. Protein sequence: CASSPGTRSYNEQFF.